A single T cell receptor (beta chain) is shown here with its context. The data belong to a study of tumor-infiltrating lymphocytes in oesophageal squamous cell carcinoma. TCRdb itself ran the PCR reads through MiXCR, one entry per CDR3 protein. The table has under 20,000 distinct CDR3 sequences, around half seen once. The source is a female donor with esophageal squamous cell carcinoma. The sequenced sample was esophageal tumor tissue.

In DNA form, the CDR3 reads TGTGCCAGCAGCTGGCCGGGACTAGAGACATACAATGAGCAGTTCTTC. Amino acid sequence: CASSWPGLETYNEQFF. This chain uses TRBV7-6 with TRBJ2-1; 8 bases agree with TRBD2. The CDR3 is made up of 16 amino acids. V lost 4 bases and J lost 4; bases outside the gene matches: 9. Germline CDR1 and CDR2: SGHVS and FNYEAQ.